This T cell receptor beta chain was observed in a study of shared clonotypes between healthy human individuals. Sequencing on ten immunoSEQ deep assay plates was performed for unsorted PBMC DNA. Per the study methods: Junction-only sequences without quality scores came from ImmunoSEQ, so filtering differed. Measured with immunoSEQ multiplex PCR; TCRdb has only the in-frame clones, and not every one. The DNA was the basis for D and trimming; V, J and clone size are from that table. The data contain about 470,000 clones, 75% to 85% of them singletons. CDR1 and CDR2 from the germline V gene are GTSNPN and SVGIG (reference sequence). The CDR3 extends over 14 amino acids. V was pared by 8 bases and J by 6 bases, with 15 bases of the junction left unmatched.

The chain links TRBV30 to TRBJ1-1; the match to TRBD1 covers 7 bases. Specimen: PBMCs. This sequence originates from a woman in her 40s in good health. Some clones in this sample may be carry-over from other donors' samples. CDR3 DNA: TGTGCCGGGGGACCGGGGCAGGGGGTCCCTGAAGCTTTCTTT. Translation gives CAGGPGQGVPEAFF. Complete variable domain (other parts from reference TRBV30 and TRBJ1-1): SQTIHQWPATLVQPVGSPLSLECTVEGTSNPNLYWYRQAAGRGLQLLFYSVGIGQISSEVPQNLSASRPQDRQFILSSKKLLLSDSGFYLCAGGPGQGVPEAFFGQGTRLTVV.